Presented here are 14 T cell receptor beta chains from one specimen sequenced in a study of cytomegalovirus exposure and HLA in healthy donors. Primers included in the PCR were 60 Vbeta and 13 Jbeta primers. Assay used: immunoSEQ multiplex PCR; TCRdb lists only in-frame clones, some missing. The sample holds 120,000 or so clones, 75% to 90% seen once. Sequencing was carried out using PBMCs. Receptor source: a man younger than 30 in good health and CMV-seropositive.

The V and J genes are TRBV2 and TRBJ1-2; D is perhaps TRBD1 (6 bases). V lost 6 bases, J lost 8 bases, and 22 bases lay in between. The CDR3 runs 15 residues. Germline V gene sequence: CDR1 SNHLY, CDR2 FYNNEI. CDR3 in DNA: TGTGCCAGCAGCGATCTAACAGGGTTACCACTGGGCTACACCTTC. This codes for CASSDLTGLPLGYTF.

The DNA for the CDR3 is TGTGCCAGCAGCTTTAGGGGCAAGGCAGATACGCAGTATTTT. Translation: CASSFRGKADTQYF. The rearrangement joins TRBV5-4 to TRBJ2-3; the D gene is possibly TRBD1 (5 bases). Germline V gives CDR1 SGHNT, CDR2 YYREEE (reference sequence). The CDR3 runs 14 residues. With 2 bases removed from V and 4 bases from J, the gap between germline ends came to 11 bases.

The chain joins TRBV11-1 to TRBJ1-2, with 8 bases matching TRBD1. The germline V gene encodes CDR1 SGHAT and CDR2 FQDESV (reference sequence). The V gene end was trimmed by 1 base and the J gene end by 8 bases; junction bases not matched to a gene: 3. This CDR3 spans 13 amino acids. The CDR3 protein is CASSLETGDGYTF. In nucleotides, the CDR3 is TGTGCCAGCAGCTTAGAGACAGGGGACGGCTACACCTTC.

The gene calls are TRBV19 and TRBJ1-2; possibly TRBD1 for D (6 bases). The length of the CDR3 is 16 residues. The V end lost 7 bases, the J end lost 2 bases, and 20 bases lay between the germline ends. Germline CDR1 LNHDA, CDR2 SQIVND (reference sequence). The CDR3 region has the DNA TGTGCCAGTACTCGGGGGGGCAGGGGATTGAACTATGGCTACACCTTC. Protein product: CASTRGGRGLNYGYTF.

This rearrangement joins TRBV11-3 to TRBJ2-1; TRBD1 aligns across 7 bases. The CDR3 has 16 residues. The germline V gene has CDR1 SGHNT and CDR2 YENEEA. With V trimmed by 6 bases and J by 4 bases, 12 bases remained unmatched. CDR3 nucleotides: TGTGCCAGCAGAAGCGGCAGGGGGAACCGATACAATGAGCAGTTCTTC. Amino acid sequence: CASRSGRGNRYNEQFF.

In this sample, this clone turned up once. A junction end diverges from the germline sequence, so it may reflect a read error. V is TRBV30 and J is TRBJ2-1; D is perhaps TRBD2 (6 bases). Germline V gives CDR1 GTSNPN, CDR2 SVGIG (reference sequence). CDR3 length equals 15 residues. CDR3 region: CARRLGGSSYNEQFF. The CDR3 nucleotides are TGTGCCCGGAGACTCGGGGGATCCTCCTACAATGAGCAGTTCTTC.

The V call is TRBV9, the J call TRBJ2-1; 12 positions agree with TRBD2. The V segment lost 1 base and the J segment 6 bases; nucleotides outside the gene matches: 2. The CDR3 runs to 15 residues. CDR1 is SGDLS and CDR2 is YYNGEE in the germline V gene. CDR3 sequence reads: CASSVTSGGLNEQFF. The CDR3 coding sequence is TGTGCCAGCAGCGTAACTAGCGGGGGGCTCAATGAGCAGTTCTTC.

The gene calls are TRBV25-1 and TRBJ1-1; D not certain. Trimming removed 1 base from V and 0 bases from J, with 9 bases in between. Germline CDR1 is MGHDK and CDR2 is SYGVNS. CDR3 length: 15 residues. CDR3 sequence: CASSESSLMNTEAFF. The CDR3 bases are TGTGCCAGCAGTGAATCCAGTCTCATGAACACTGAAGCTTTCTTT.

In its sample, this clone was seen a few times. This CDR3 reads CASSQGPRLAGGSYQETQYF. Here the CDR3 DNA reads TGTGCCAGTAGCCAAGGCCCTCGGCTAGCGGGGGGCTCCTACCAAGAGACCCAGTACTTC. The genes are TRBV19 and TRBJ2-5; 11 bases are shared with TRBD2. The length of the CDR3 is 20 residues. Looked up from germline, CDR1 is LNHDA and CDR2 is SQIVND (reference sequence). Unmatched junction bases numbered 18, after V lost 6 bases and J lost 0 bases.

V gene TRBV6-1 combines with J gene TRBJ1-1, with D uncertain. This CDR3 has 15 residues. CDR1 is MNHNS, CDR2 SASEGT, per germline. V shed 1 base and J shed 3 bases, with 12 bases lying between them. CDR3 in amino acids: CASSEVPGSDTEAFF. The CDR3 DNA follows: TGTGCCAGCAGTGAAGTGCCGGGATCGGACACTGAAGCTTTCTTT.

The chain is built from TRBV5-1 and TRBJ2-7; D possibly corresponds to TRBD1 (6 bases). Germline-derived CDR1 and CDR2 are SGHRS and YFSETQ. With 2 bases removed from V and 6 bases from J, the gap between germline ends came to 18 bases. CDR3 length: 15 amino acids. The CDR3 protein is CASSLTGKKGFEQYF. As DNA, the CDR3 is TGCGCCAGCAGCTTAACAGGGAAGAAGGGGTTCGAGCAGTACTTC.

J is TRBJ1-2 and V is TRBV19, with a tentative D call TRBD1 (5 bases). V gave up 5 bases and J gave up 7 bases, with 17 bases separating them. CDR1 is LNHDA and CDR2 is SQIVND in the germline V gene (reference sequence). This CDR3 has 14 residues. The CDR3 nucleotides read TGTGCCAGTAGTGAAACATCAGGGTTGGGTGGCTACACCTTC. Translating gives CASSETSGLGGYTF.

The chain uses TRBV6-1 and TRBJ2-5; D may be TRBD1 (5 bases). The J call may be mistaken, given a closer DNA end match to TRBJ2-7. CDR3 size: 13 residues. Germline V gene lookup returns CDR1 MNHNS and CDR2 SASEGT. CDR3 sequence reads: CASSRGFSYEQYF. DNA for the CDR3: TGTGCCAGCAGTAGGGGTTTCTCCTACGAGCAGTACTTC.

Only a few counts were recorded for this clone. The V gene is TRBV30, the J gene TRBJ1-5; a weak D match, TRBD1 (6 bases). CDR1 and CDR2 from the germline V gene are GTSNPN and SVGIG (reference sequence). This CDR3 spans 13 amino acids. In nucleotides, the CDR3 is TGTGCGGGGGGGCAAGGGAGCAATCAGCCCCAGCATTTT. It translates to CAGGQGSNQPQHF. Based on the CDR3 plus reference TRBV30 and TRBJ1-5, the full variable domain is SQTIHQWPATLVQPVGSPLSLECTVEGTSNPNLYWYRQAAGRGLQLLFYSVGIGQISSEVPQNLSASRPQDRQFILSSKKLLLSDSGFYLCAGGQGSNQPQHFGDGTRLSIL.